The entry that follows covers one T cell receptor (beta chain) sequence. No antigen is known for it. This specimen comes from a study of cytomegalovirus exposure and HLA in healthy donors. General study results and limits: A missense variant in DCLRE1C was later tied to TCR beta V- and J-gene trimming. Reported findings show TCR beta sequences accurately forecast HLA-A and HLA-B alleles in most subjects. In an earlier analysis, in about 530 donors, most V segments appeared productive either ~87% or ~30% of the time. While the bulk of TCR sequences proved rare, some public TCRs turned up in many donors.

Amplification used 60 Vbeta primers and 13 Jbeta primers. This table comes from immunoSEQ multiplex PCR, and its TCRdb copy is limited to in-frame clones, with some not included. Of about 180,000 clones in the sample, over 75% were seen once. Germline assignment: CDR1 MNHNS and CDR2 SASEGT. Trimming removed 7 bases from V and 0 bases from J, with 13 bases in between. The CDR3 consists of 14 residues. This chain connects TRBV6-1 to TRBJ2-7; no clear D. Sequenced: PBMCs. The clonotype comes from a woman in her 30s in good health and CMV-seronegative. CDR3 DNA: TGTGCCAGCACCATGGCGAGGCCCTCCTACGAGCAGTACTTC. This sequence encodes CASTMARPSYEQYF.